This T cell receptor (beta chain) is drawn from a study of cytomegalovirus exposure and HLA in healthy donors (dated by TCRdb to the late 2010s). As for the study more broadly: According to a later analysis, the 120 or so validation repertoires were produced on the same platform as the roughly 720 repertoires of the first cohort. The study combined high-throughput TCR immunosequencing, statistical association of individual TCRs with disease status, and machine learning to predict cytomegalovirus infection status. The aim of the study was to test whether cataloging public T cell receptors could identify signatures of past pathogen exposure. Along with the roughly 610-subject first cohort, a separate validation cohort of over a hundred different subjects was used.

V and J lose 2 bases and 7 bases, and a span of 15 bases separates them. As encoded in the germline V gene, CDR1 is SGHVS while CDR2 is FQNEAQ. From the cysteine up to the phenylalanine, the CDR3 has a length of 14 residues. The CDR3 DNA has 42 bases and is translated from base 1. Worth noting for this clone: Its specific antigen is unknown. The input lacks base qualities; no much larger clone sits a single base away.

Broader findings and caveats from the paper: In vitro tests confirmed that a few of the cytomegalovirus-associated TCR beta chains recognize cytomegalovirus antigens. According to the authors, the approach could potentially be generalized to other disease states and immunological phenotypes. In a later analysis, TCRs clustered in the first cohort were found to also tend to co-occur in the roughly 120 validation repertoires, with around 94% of cluster scores above 0. Across donors, most TCR sequences were observed very rarely, whereas some public TCRs were present in many individuals. The study gave a list of around 170 TCR beta chains associated with cytomegalovirus. In both the original and validation cohorts, the classifier was reported to diagnose cytomegalovirus status with high specificity and sensitivity. A later analysis lacked HLA typing for the validation cohort, so it scored co-occurrence in that cohort across all 110 or so repertoires.

Donors formed part of the validation cohort, which comprised about 130 subjects and was distinct from the first cohort of fewer than 750 subjects. Libraries came from the immunoSEQ multiplex PCR assay. The authors processed their data as follows. A statistical classification framework was built for diagnosing cytomegalovirus status from the catalog of TCR beta chain sequences. The table was pulled from immuneACCESS by TCRdb, which kept in-frame rearrangements only. Such tables lose some clones; where checked, under half of the loss comes from unresolved V genes, and the rest has no known cause. Clonal size and the V and J genes are those of that table, whereas D and trimming came from the DNA. The sample includes about 64,000 clones, with around 95% observed a single time. The ten largest clones represent about 6% of the sample.

The sample was PBMCs. The chain employs TRBV7-8 and TRBJ2-7; 5 matching bases give a weak D call of TRBD2. The receptor's source is a woman between 18 and 29 years old in good health and CMV-seropositive. In nucleotides, the sequence is TGTGCCAGCAGCTTAAGGCAGGAGGTGGGGGAGCAGTACTTC. The encoded protein is CASSLRQEVGEQYF. The full variable domain, completed from the reference TRBV7-8 and TRBJ2-7 proteins outside the CDR3, reads GAGVSQSPRYKVAKRGQDVALRCDPISGHVSLFWYQQALGQGPEFLTYFQNEAQLDKSGLPSDRFFAERPEGSVSTLKIQRTQQEDSAVYLCASSLRQEVGEQYFGPGTRLTVT.